This record looks at one T cell receptor beta chain sequence and its context. The clone's antigen remains unknown. No much larger clone is present one base from it, and per-base qualities are unavailable. TCRbeta CDR3 regions were amplified from genomic DNA by means of the immunoSEQ Assay, a bias-controlled multiplex PCR. The paper's data handling went like this. Within the assay, amplification of reference gene primers was used to estimate how many nucleated cells each sample contained. To quantify the absolute abundance of each unique TCRbeta CDR3 rearrangement, sequence reads were collapsed and filtered. Productive Simpson clonality was computed per sample as the square root of Simpson's diversity index over productive rearrangements. TCRdb took this table from immuneACCESS and kept in-frame rearrangements with V and J called. Such tables lack part of the clones; where checked against another copy, unresolved V genes explain under half of the gap, and the rest is unexplained. The V and J calls and the clone size are those of that table, but D and trimming were determined from the DNA. The sample has some 400,000 clones on record, approximately 87% of them singletons. The ten largest clones capture roughly 10% of the sample.

One collaborating source in Seattle enrolled patients during active infection and followed them longitudinally through the course of disease. Whole blood was collected in K2EDTA tubes by collaborating institutions according to the institutions' own protocols. For TCRbeta analysis, collaborators shipped samples in one of three forms: frozen whole blood, isolated PBMCs, or DNA extracted from either of those sample types. The record originates from a study of blood T cell repertoires in COVID-19 (dated by TCRdb to about 2020). For the study in its entirety: Samples from collaborators originated in the United States, Italy and Spain and spanned both the acute and convalescent phases of COVID-19. The prospective study material was composed of cDNA or gDNA derived from T cells, B-cell-depleted T cells, or PBMCs. The dataset comprised deeply sampled blood TCRbeta repertoires from subjects exposed to, actively infected with, or recovered from COVID-19. The repertoires were made available in a free public database intended to serve as a resource for research on the immune response to SARS-CoV-2. The samples were drawn from the first 160 participants of the ongoing ImmuneRACE study and from 1,200 or so subjects provided by 6 global collaborators. Sample metadata almost always included a de-identified subject ID, COVID-19 status, age in years and sex. Where available, HLA class I and class II types were obtained from metadata supplied by the sample provider rather than from assay-based typing. What the authors observed across the whole study: How much clinical and demographic metadata was included differed by source and by participant, and the metadata was provided uncurated.

The sample taken for sequencing was peripheral blood. The receptor's source is a woman aged 25 to 39 with COVID-19, enrolled during active disease.

The DNA sequence is TGCGCCAGCAGCTTCGGACAGGCGCAAGAGACCCAGTACTTC. It specifies CASSFGQAQETQYF. The chain employs TRBV5-1 and TRBJ2-5; 7 junctional bases match TRBD1. CDR1 and CDR2 (SGHRS, YFSETQ) derive from the germline V gene. The CDR3 contains 14 residues, cysteine and phenylalanine counted. Just the 42-base CDR3 DNA is kept, in frame starting at base 1. At the junction V is shortened by 2 bases and J by 2 bases; bases outside the gene matches: 3.